This TCR beta chain was recorded in a study of shared clonotypes between healthy human individuals. Overall study findings and caveats: It was the few donors that limited the genetic and exposure-history diversity represented.

On this clone: Its antigen is unidentified.

CDR1 is ENHRY and CDR2 is SYGVKD in the germline V gene. The V end lost 4 bases, the J end lost 0 bases, and 10 bases lay between the germline ends. The CDR3 covers 16 residues. Original processing methods: Owing to the provision of junction-only sequences devoid of quality scores by immunoSEQ, filtering differed. The data were produced by immunoSEQ multiplex PCR, yet TCRdb's version contains in-frame clones alone and is incomplete. V and J calls and clone size are those listed in that table; D and trimming were worked out from the DNA. The sample includes 950,000 to 1,100,000 clones, about 70% of them seen just once. Those who donated were healthy HIV-negative adults, with no recent acute infections or vaccinations reported.

The V gene is TRBV10-3, the J gene TRBJ2-6; D might be TRBD1 (5 bases). The sequence was collected from a man aged 18 to 29 in good health. The sample was memory CD4+ T cells sorted from blood. Specified subset: CD45RA-negative fraction. The CDR3 protein is CAISGGGSSGANVLTF. As DNA, the CDR3 is TGTGCCATCAGTGGGGGCGGCAGCTCTGGGGCCAACGTCCTGACTTTC.